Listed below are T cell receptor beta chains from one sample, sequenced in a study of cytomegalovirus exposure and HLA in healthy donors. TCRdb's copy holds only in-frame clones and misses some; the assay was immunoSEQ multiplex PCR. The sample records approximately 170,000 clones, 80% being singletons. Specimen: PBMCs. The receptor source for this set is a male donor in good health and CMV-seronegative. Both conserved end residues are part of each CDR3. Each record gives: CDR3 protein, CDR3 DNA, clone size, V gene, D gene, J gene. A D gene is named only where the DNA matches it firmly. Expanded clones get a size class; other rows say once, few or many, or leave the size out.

CDR3 protein: CASSEGTAGGYGYTF; CDR3 DNA: TGTGCCAGCAGTGAAGGGACAGCCGGCGGATATGGCTACACCTTC; clone size: NA; V gene: TRBV25-1; D gene: TRBD1; J gene: TRBJ1-2
CDR3 protein: CASSLNVGPDTQYF; CDR3 DNA: TGTGCCAGCAGCTTAAACGTTGGCCCAGATACGCAGTATTTT; clone size: NA; V gene: TRBV7-8; D gene: NA; J gene: TRBJ2-3
CDR3 protein: CASSFGTAGANVLTF; CDR3 DNA: TGTGCCAGCAGCTTCGGGACAGCTGGGGCCAACGTCCTGACTTTC; clone size: NA; V gene: TRBV7-8; D gene: TRBD1; J gene: TRBJ2-6
CDR3 protein: CASSGQGAGSNQPQHF; CDR3 DNA: TGTGCCAGCAGTGGACAGGGGGCGGGTAGCAATCAGCCCCAGCATTTT; clone size: NA; V gene: TRBV6-6; D gene: TRBD1; J gene: TRBJ1-5
CDR3 protein: CASSYSGTGPSEQYF; CDR3 DNA: TGTGCCAGCAGCTATTCCGGGACAGGGCCTTCCGAGCAGTACTTC; clone size: NA; V gene: TRBV5-4; D gene: TRBD1; J gene: TRBJ2-7
CDR3 protein: CASSPGSLYNSPLHF; CDR3 DNA: TGTGCCAGCAGCCCCGGGAGCCTTTATAATTCACCCCTCCACTTT; clone size: NA; V gene: TRBV7-2; D gene: NA; J gene: TRBJ1-6
CDR3 protein: CSVEIPAGYSTNEKLFF; CDR3 DNA: TGCAGCGTTGAAATCCCGGCGGGATATTCAACTAATGAAAAACTGTTTTTT; clone size: NA; V gene: TRBV29-1; D gene: NA; J gene: TRBJ1-4
CDR3 protein: CASSEAYQGANTEAFF; CDR3 DNA: TGTGCCAGCAGTGAAGCATACCAGGGGGCTAACACTGAAGCTTTCTTT; clone size: NA; V gene: TRBV6-1; D gene: TRBD1; J gene: TRBJ1-1
CDR3 protein: CASSPGSYEQYF; CDR3 DNA: TGTGCCAGCAGCCCCGGGAGTTACGAGCAGTACTTC; clone size: once; V gene: TRBV7-2; D gene: NA; J gene: TRBJ2-7
CDR3 protein: CASSQSYSSYNSPLHF; CDR3 DNA: TGCGCCAGCAGCCAATCATATAGCTCCTATAATTCACCCCTCCACTTT; clone size: NA; V gene: TRBV4-1; D gene: NA; J gene: TRBJ1-6
CDR3 protein: CASSLPGLDFAGANVLTF; CDR3 DNA: TGTGCCAGCAGCTTGCCGGGGTTGGATTTTGCTGGGGCCAACGTCCTGACTTTC; clone size: few; V gene: TRBV7-8; D gene: NA; J gene: TRBJ2-6
CDR3 protein: CASSQGTSQETQYF; CDR3 DNA: TGTGCCAGCAGCCAAGGGACATCGCAAGAGACCCAGTACTTC; clone size: NA; V gene: TRBV14; D gene: NA; J gene: TRBJ2-5
CDR3 protein: CASSLDRTIAKNIQYF; CDR3 DNA: TGTGCCAGCAGCTTGGACAGGACTATAGCCAAAAACATTCAGTACTTC; clone size: NA; V gene: TRBV7-2; D gene: NA; J gene: TRBJ2-4
CDR3 protein: CASSRAPPGGITEAFF; CDR3 DNA: TGTGCCAGCAGCCGAGCCCCGCCGGGAGGGATCACTGAAGCTTTCTTT; clone size: NA; V gene: TRBV11-1; D gene: NA; J gene: TRBJ1-1
CDR3 protein: CASSLGGTTNEKLFF; CDR3 DNA: TGTGCCAGCAGCTTAGGCGGGACAACTAATGAAAAACTGTTTTTT; clone size: NA; V gene: TRBV11-2; D gene: NA; J gene: TRBJ1-4
CDR3 protein: CASSPTGGLETQYF; CDR3 DNA: TGTGCCAGCTCACCGACAGGGGGCCTCGAGACCCAGTACTTC; clone size: NA; V gene: TRBV18; D gene: TRBD1; J gene: TRBJ2-5
CDR3 protein: CATSRDGRSNQPQHF; CDR3 DNA: TGTGCCACCAGCAGAGATGGCAGGAGCAATCAGCCCCAGCATTTT; clone size: few; V gene: TRBV15; D gene: NA; J gene: TRBJ1-5
CDR3 protein: CASSFGTGHTGELFF; CDR3 DNA: TGCGCCAGCAGCTTTGGGACAGGGCACACCGGGGAGCTGTTTTTT; clone size: NA; V gene: TRBV5-1; D gene: TRBD1; J gene: TRBJ2-2
CDR3 protein: CASSSLAGAYTDTQYF; CDR3 DNA: TGTGCCAGCAGTTCTTTAGCGGGGGCCTACACAGATACGCAGTATTTT; clone size: few; V gene: TRBV27; D gene: TRBD2; J gene: TRBJ2-3
CDR3 protein: CASSLDGPTEAFF; CDR3 DNA: TGCGCCAGCAGCCTAGACGGCCCCACTGAAGCTTTCTTT; clone size: NA; V gene: TRBV5-1; D gene: NA; J gene: TRBJ1-1
CDR3 protein: CASSLAEVRSQETQYF; CDR3 DNA: TGTGCCAGCAGCTTGGCGGAGGTACGCTCCCAAGAGACCCAGTACTTC; clone size: NA; V gene: TRBV5-4; D gene: NA; J gene: TRBJ2-5
CDR3 protein: CASSPGQGINSPLHF; CDR3 DNA: TGCGCCAGCAGCCCGGGACAGGGGATTAACTCACCCCTCCACTTT; clone size: few; V gene: TRBV4-1; D gene: TRBD1; J gene: TRBJ1-6
CDR3 protein: CAISKGMYNSPLHF; CDR3 DNA: TGTGCCATCTCCAAGGGGATGTATAATTCACCCCTCCACTTT; clone size: NA; V gene: TRBV10-3; D gene: NA; J gene: TRBJ1-6
CDR3 protein: CASSEGWSLNQPQHF; CDR3 DNA: TGTGCCAGCAGCGAGGGGTGGTCTTTAAATCAGCCCCAGCATTTT; clone size: once; V gene: TRBV9; D gene: NA; J gene: TRBJ1-5
CDR3 protein: CASSQGAGGSVIQYF; CDR3 DNA: TGCGCCAGCAGCCAAGGTGCAGGGGGTTCAGTCATTCAGTACTTC; clone size: NA; V gene: TRBV4-1; D gene: TRBD1; J gene: TRBJ2-4
CDR3 protein: CASSTGTSGVTDTQYF; CDR3 DNA: TGTGCCAGCAGTACGGGGACTAGCGGGGTCACAGATACGCAGTATTTT; clone size: NA; V gene: TRBV2; D gene: TRBD2; J gene: TRBJ2-3
CDR3 protein: CASSTWTGGSYNEQFF; CDR3 DNA: TGTGCCAGCAGCACCTGGACAGGGGGCTCCTACAATGAGCAGTTCTTC; clone size: NA; V gene: TRBV9; D gene: TRBD1; J gene: TRBJ2-1
CDR3 protein: CATTTGYDYGYTF; CDR3 DNA: TGTGCCACCACCACAGGGTATGACTATGGCTACACCTTC; clone size: NA; V gene: TRBV15; D gene: NA; J gene: TRBJ1-2
CDR3 protein: CASRPWDREEKLFF; CDR3 DNA: TGTGCCAGCAGACCTTGGGACAGGGAGGAAAAACTGTTTTTT; clone size: NA; V gene: TRBV2; D gene: TRBD1; J gene: TRBJ1-4
CDR3 protein: CASSPAASWDSNNEQFF; CDR3 DNA: TGTGCCAGCAGCCCAGCCGCCTCTTGGGACTCTAACAATGAGCAGTTCTTC; clone size: NA; V gene: TRBV11-2; D gene: NA; J gene: TRBJ2-1
CDR3 protein: CAWSGLPFSYEQYF; CDR3 DNA: TGTGCCTGGTCTGGACTTCCATTCTCCTACGAGCAGTACTTC; clone size: NA; V gene: TRBV30; D gene: NA; J gene: TRBJ2-7
CDR3 protein: CASSERGGHSGTQYF; CDR3 DNA: TGTGCCAGCAGTGAGAGGGGGGGCCATTCGGGTACGCAGTATTTT; clone size: NA; V gene: TRBV2; D gene: NA; J gene: TRBJ2-3
CDR3 protein: CASSAGQDNYGYTF; CDR3 DNA: TGTGCCAGCAGCGCGGGACAGGACAACTATGGCTACACCTTC; clone size: NA; V gene: TRBV5-8; D gene: TRBD1; J gene: TRBJ1-2
CDR3 protein: CASRADRYTEAFF; CDR3 DNA: TGTGCCAGCAGGGCAGACAGGTACACTGAAGCTTTCTTT; clone size: NA; V gene: TRBV2; D gene: NA; J gene: TRBJ1-1
CDR3 protein: CASSSRETGVSYEQYF; CDR3 DNA: TGTGCCAGCAGCAGTCGTGAGACAGGGGTATCCTACGAGCAGTACTTC; clone size: NA; V gene: TRBV9; D gene: TRBD1; J gene: TRBJ2-7
CDR3 protein: CSARIGVNTEAFF; CDR3 DNA: TGCAGCGCCCGGATCGGGGTTAACACTGAAGCTTTCTTT; clone size: NA; V gene: TRBV29-1; D gene: NA; J gene: TRBJ1-1
CDR3 protein: CASRGSTNEKLFF; CDR3 DNA: TGCGCCAGCCGGGGGTCAACTAATGAAAAACTGTTTTTT; clone size: NA; V gene: TRBV10-2; D gene: NA; J gene: TRBJ1-4
CDR3 protein: CASSPPSQVTEAFF; CDR3 DNA: TGTGCCAGCTCACCACCGTCACAGGTTACTGAAGCTTTCTTT; clone size: once; V gene: TRBV18; D gene: NA; J gene: TRBJ1-1
CDR3 protein: CASSAGVGTEAFF; CDR3 DNA: TGCGCCAGCAGTGCAGGGGTTGGGACTGAAGCTTTCTTT; clone size: NA; V gene: TRBV10-1; D gene: NA; J gene: TRBJ1-1
CDR3 protein: CASSYSRTSQETQYF; CDR3 DNA: TGTGCCAGCAGTTACTCCCGGACTTCCCAAGAGACCCAGTACTTC; clone size: NA; V gene: TRBV6-5; D gene: NA; J gene: TRBJ2-5
CDR3 protein: CASSLGGLEWGYTF; CDR3 DNA: TGTGCCAGCAGCTTGGGAGGACTAGAGTGGGGCTACACCTTC; clone size: NA; V gene: TRBV5-4; D gene: NA; J gene: TRBJ1-2
CDR3 protein: CASSPTGTSVYNEQFF; CDR3 DNA: TGTGCCAGCAGCCCCACCGGGACTAGCGTCTACAATGAGCAGTTCTTC; clone size: NA; V gene: TRBV9; D gene: TRBD2; J gene: TRBJ2-1
CDR3 protein: CSVSPSPQTAYGYTF; CDR3 DNA: TGCAGCGTTAGCCCCAGCCCACAGACAGCCTATGGCTACACCTTC; clone size: few; V gene: TRBV29-1; D gene: NA; J gene: TRBJ1-2
CDR3 protein: CASSLSGVSSYEQYF; CDR3 DNA: TGTGCCAGCAGCCTTAGCGGGGTCAGCTCCTACGAGCAGTACTTC; clone size: NA; V gene: TRBV13; D gene: TRBD2; J gene: TRBJ2-7
CDR3 protein: CASSYRDRVKEKLFF; CDR3 DNA: TGTGCCAGCAGTTACCGGGACAGGGTTAAGGAAAAACTGTTTTTT; clone size: few; V gene: TRBV6-6; D gene: TRBD1; J gene: TRBJ1-4
CDR3 protein: CASSGRGRNTEAFF; CDR3 DNA: TGTGCCAGCAGCGGCAGGGGCAGGAACACTGAAGCTTTCTTT; clone size: NA; V gene: TRBV9; D gene: NA; J gene: TRBJ1-1
CDR3 protein: CASSLEEGLVNGYTF; CDR3 DNA: TGTGCCAGCAGCCTAGAGGAGGGTTTGGTAAATGGCTACACCTTC; clone size: NA; V gene: TRBV7-2; D gene: NA; J gene: TRBJ1-2
CDR3 protein: CASSPKITNTEAFF; CDR3 DNA: TGTGCCAGCAGCCCTAAGATCACTAACACTGAAGCTTTCTTT; clone size: NA; V gene: TRBV14; D gene: NA; J gene: TRBJ1-1
CDR3 protein: CASSLMTGIGTGELFF; CDR3 DNA: TGTGCCAGCAGCCTTATGACAGGGATTGGAACCGGGGAGCTGTTTTTT; clone size: few; V gene: TRBV5-4; D gene: TRBD1; J gene: TRBJ2-2
CDR3 protein: CASSLSSGGDTGELFF; CDR3 DNA: TGCGCCAGCAGCTTGTCTAGCGGGGGAGACACCGGGGAGCTGTTTTTT; clone size: NA; V gene: TRBV5-1; D gene: TRBD2; J gene: TRBJ2-2
CDR3 protein: CASSQALPYPPSTDTQYF; CDR3 DNA: TGTGCCAGCAGCCAGGCCCTACCCTACCCTCCTAGCACAGATACGCAGTATTTT; clone size: NA; V gene: TRBV7-6; D gene: NA; J gene: TRBJ2-3
CDR3 protein: CASSSEPPTEAFF; CDR3 DNA: TGTGCCAGCAGCTCTGAGCCCCCCACTGAAGCTTTCTTT; clone size: few; V gene: TRBV11-3; D gene: NA; J gene: TRBJ1-1
CDR3 protein: CASSLAYSDQPQHF; CDR3 DNA: TGTGCCAGCAGCTTAGCATATTCAGATCAGCCCCAGCATTTT; clone size: NA; V gene: TRBV7-9; D gene: NA; J gene: TRBJ1-5
CDR3 protein: CASSQVAASSYEQYF; CDR3 DNA: TGCGCTAGCAGCCAAGTGGCGGCCAGCTCCTACGAGCAGTACTTC; clone size: once; V gene: TRBV4-3; D gene: NA; J gene: TRBJ2-7
CDR3 protein: CASSKKAGRTYEQYF; CDR3 DNA: TGTGCCAGCAGTAAAAAGGCCGGGAGAACCTACGAGCAGTACTTC; clone size: NA; V gene: TRBV27; D gene: NA; J gene: TRBJ2-7
CDR3 protein: CASSLQGFEQYF; CDR3 DNA: TGTGCCAGCAGCTTACAGGGGTTCGAGCAGTACTTC; clone size: NA; V gene: TRBV7-2; D gene: NA; J gene: TRBJ2-7
CDR3 protein: CASSSGQGAGNTIYF; CDR3 DNA: TGTGCCAGCAGTTCGGGACAGGGGGCTGGAAACACCATATATTTT; clone size: NA; V gene: TRBV27; D gene: TRBD1; J gene: TRBJ1-3
CDR3 protein: CASSWSGSSYNEQFF; CDR3 DNA: TGTGCCAGCAGCTGGAGCGGGAGCTCCTACAATGAGCAGTTCTTC; clone size: few; V gene: TRBV7-2; D gene: TRBD2; J gene: TRBJ2-1
CDR3 protein: CASSYARAYEQYF; CDR3 DNA: TGTGCCAGCAGTTACGCTCGCGCCTACGAGCAGTACTTC; clone size: NA; V gene: TRBV6-5; D gene: NA; J gene: TRBJ2-7